A selection of T cell receptor beta chains follows, all from one sample in a study of CD8+ T cells in alopecia areata. Sequencing used immunoSEQ multiplex PCR; TCRdb keeps in-frame clones, though not all of them. This sample has around 190,000 clones, with 50% to 60% found just once. The sample in question was CD4+ T cells sorted from blood, obtained at week 4, from a patient treated with tofacitinib. These receptors all come from a human donor with alopecia areata. CDR3s include the opening cysteine and the closing phenylalanine or tryptophan. The D gene is left open where the match is weak. The listing skips clone size in some rows; elsewhere it reads once, few, many or a size class.

CASSSNSGGIYNEQFF	TGTGCCAGTAGTTCCAATAGCGGGGGGATCTACAATGAGCAGTTCTTC	TRBJ2-1	TRBV19	TRBD2	once
CATFRNTEAFF	TGTGCCACCTTTCGGAACACTGAAGCTTTCTTT	TRBJ1-1	TRBV10-3	.	.
CAWNTGGGTDTQYF	TGTGCCTGGAATACAGGGGGTGGCACAGATACGCAGTATTTT	TRBJ2-3	TRBV30	TRBD1	.
CASSNPLANAQFF	TGTGCCAGCAGTAATCCGCTAGCGAATGCGCAGTTCTTC	TRBJ2-1	TRBV6-5	.	few
CASSLLGTSYEQYF	TGTGCCAGCAGCCTCTTAGGGACGTCCTACGAGCAGTACTTC	TRBJ2-7	TRBV7-2	.	.
CSVAALGLAGASYNEQFF	TGCAGCGTTGCTGCGCTCGGACTAGCGGGAGCGTCCTACAATGAGCAGTTCTTC	TRBJ2-1	TRBV29-1	TRBD2	few
CASSFSGPGTDTQYF	TGTGCCAGCAGCTTTAGCGGACCCGGCACAGATACGCAGTATTTT	TRBJ2-3	TRBV7-9	.	.
CASSLTGGQYNEQFF	TGCGCCAGCAGCTTGACGGGAGGTCAATACAATGAGCAGTTCTTC	TRBJ2-1	TRBV5-1	TRBD2	.
CASSLRREYGYTF	TGTGCCAGCAGTCTACGAAGGGAGTATGGCTACACCTTC	TRBJ1-2	TRBV27	.	.
CAWSGTVGGTEAFF	TGTGCCTGGAGTGGAACCGTAGGGGGGACTGAAGCTTTCTTT	TRBJ1-1	TRBV30	.	few
CAWSVGFYEQYF	TGTGCCTGGAGTGTTGGATTCTACGAGCAGTACTTC	TRBJ2-7	TRBV30	.	.
CSVTRLAGVTDTQYF	TGCAGCGTTACAAGACTAGCGGGAGTCACAGATACGCAGTATTTT	TRBJ2-3	TRBV29-1	TRBD2	.
CASSPSGSSNQPQHF	TGTGCCAGCTCACCGTCGGGCAGTAGCAATCAGCCCCAGCATTTT	TRBJ1-5	TRBV18	.	.
CAWSVKALGEALYSNQPQHF	TGTGCCTGGAGTGTAAAGGCTTTAGGAGAGGCACTTTATAGCAATCAGCCCCAGCATTTT	TRBJ1-5	TRBV30	.	.
CASSPGGSYEQYF	TGTGCCAGCAGCCCAGGAGGCTCCTACGAGCAGTACTTC	TRBJ2-7	TRBV9	.	.
CSVGTGKNIQYF	TGCAGCGTCGGGACGGGCAAAAACATTCAGTACTTC	TRBJ2-4	TRBV29-1	.	few
CASSVRGGSGQPQHF	TGTGCCAGCAGCGTTAGGGGGGGGTCGGGGCAGCCCCAGCATTTT	TRBJ1-5	TRBV28	.	.
CSVEARGLAGSTDTQYF	TGCAGCGTTGAAGCAAGGGGCCTAGCGGGTAGCACAGATACGCAGTATTTT	TRBJ2-3	TRBV29-1	TRBD2	.
CSVGEETQYF	TGCAGCGTCGGGGAAGAGACCCAGTACTTC	TRBJ2-5	TRBV29-1	.	few
CASSSQSNQPQHF	TGTGCCAGCAGTTCACAAAGCAATCAGCCCCAGCATTTT	TRBJ1-5	TRBV27	.	few
CASSLGLAGDHEQYF	TGTGCCAGCAGCCTGGGGCTAGCGGGAGATCACGAGCAGTACTTC	TRBJ2-7	TRBV11-2	TRBD2	few
CASSSSGTPTGELFF	TGTGCCAGCAGCTCCTCCGGGACTCCCACCGGGGAGCTGTTTTTT	TRBJ2-2	TRBV7-7	.	few
CASGMDRAQETQYF	TGTGCCAGCGGAATGGACAGGGCCCAAGAGACCCAGTACTTC	TRBJ2-5	TRBV2	TRBD1	.
CATSRSYSGANVLTF	TGTGCCACCAGCAGAAGCTACTCTGGGGCCAACGTCCTGACTTTC	TRBJ2-6	TRBV15	.	.
CSPAPDTQYF	TGCAGCCCAGCCCCAGATACGCAGTATTTT	TRBJ2-3	TRBV20-1	.	few
CAISESGGIGQPQHF	TGTGCCATCAGTGAGTCGGGGGGAATCGGTCAGCCCCAGCATTTT	TRBJ1-5	TRBV10-3	.	few
CASSEDRGYEQYF	TGTGCCAGCAGTGAGGACAGGGGATACGAGCAGTACTTC	TRBJ2-7	TRBV25-1	TRBD1	.
CSVVAGGNYTF	TGCAGCGTTGTGGCAGGGGGCAACTACACCTTC	TRBJ1-2	TRBV29-1	TRBD1	.
CASSLAPGRATGYAF	TGTGCCAGCAGCTTAGCTCCAGGGAGGGCCACTGGCTACGCCTTC	TRBJ1-2	TRBV7-2	.	.
CASSGGGGEETQYF	TGTGCCAGCAGCGGCGGTGGCGGGGAAGAGACCCAGTACTTC	TRBJ2-5	TRBV5-4	.	.
CASSRDRGQYF	TGTGCCAGCAGCCGGGACAGGGGGCAGTACTTC	TRBJ2-7	TRBV7-2	TRBD1	.